This T cell receptor (beta chain) came from a study of cytomegalovirus exposure and HLA in healthy donors. Germline V CDR1 and CDR2: GTSNPN, SVGIG (reference sequence). The CDR3 extends over 15 amino acids. V shed 2 bases, J shed 4 bases, and the junction held 4 bases outside the gene matches. Study observations and caveats: In vitro experiments confirmed that three CMV-associated chains were specific for CMV antigens.

Only in-frame clones appear in the TCRdb table, and some are missing; sequencing was by immunoSEQ multiplex PCR. The sample comprises 250,000 or so clones, 80% to 90% of which are singletons, and 2.6% rests with the top ten. With respect to this clone: The antigen is unknown.

This receptor was obtained from a man aged 18 to 30 in good health and CMV-seronegative. The specimen was PBMCs. The chain carries TRBV30 and TRBJ2-1; TRBD2 matches 11 bases. CDR3 amino acids: CAWSYGTSGYNEQFF. The CDR3 DNA reads as TGTGCCTGGAGTTACGGGACTAGCGGTTACAATGAGCAGTTCTTC.